One and the same sample provided the 2 T cell receptor beta chains below, sequenced in a study of cytomegalovirus exposure and HLA in healthy donors. It was with 60 Vbeta and 13 Jbeta primers that the PCR ran. Clones were read by immunoSEQ multiplex PCR, and TCRdb kept only the in-frame ones, dropping some. The profile covers some 70,000 clones, with around 81% appearing a single time and 5.5% to 7% taken by the ten largest. Material for sequencing was PBMCs. The receptors originated from a man aged 45 to 65 in good health and CMV-seronegative.

This chain joins TRBV4-1 and TRBJ2-7, with TRBD2 identical over 7 bases. CDR1 and CDR2 from the germline V gene are MGHRA and YSYEKL. With 4 bases clipped from V and 6 bases from J, the junction kept 9 bases outside the gene matches. The CDR3 covers 14 residues. In nucleotides, the CDR3 is TGCGCCAGCAGCCCCCATCGGACGGGAGGCGAGCAGTACTTC. Protein product: CASSPHRTGGEQYF.

The chain uses TRBV6-4 and TRBJ2-1; no reliable D call. The CDR3 sequence is 13 residues long. Deletions cut 1 base from V and 6 bases from J, with 7 bases between. Per germline, CDR1 MRHNA and CDR2 SNTAGT. In DNA, the CDR3 is TGTGCCAGCAGTGACTTGGGCCCCAATGAGCAGTTCTTC. Residues: CASSDLGPNEQFF.